Each of the 24 T cell receptor beta chains below was sequenced from the same sample in a study of blood T cell repertoires in COVID-19 (TCRdb year 2020). Preparation of the library involved the immunoSEQ multiplex PCR assay. TCRdb carries this immuneACCESS record with in-frame sequences only. Its versions omit some clonotypes, under half of them owing to an unresolved V gene in the studies checked, with the rest unexplained. Within this sample are roughly 83,000 clones, with around 86% of them counted one time only. Of the sample, roughly 8% is held by the ten largest clones. Sequencing was done on a sample of peripheral blood. The receptor set was obtained from a man aged 50 or older with active COVID-19.

The gene calls are TRBV7-9 and TRBJ1-2; 7 bases align to TRBD1. The CDR3 loop spans 14 amino acids. J gave up 2 bases and V 2 bases, and 2 bases lay outside the gene matches. Per the germline V gene, CDR1 is SEHNR and CDR2 is FQNEAQ (reference sequence). The CDR3, as DNA: TGTGCCAGCAGCTTAACAGGGGTCAACTATGGCTACACCTTC. The encoded protein is CASSLTGVNYGYTF.

This clone has a handful of counts. V and J are TRBV28 and TRBJ2-7; TRBD2 might be the D (5 bases). Germline lookup yields CDR1 MDHEN and CDR2 SYDVKM. Trimming removed 5 bases from V and 6 bases from J, with 20 bases in between. The CDR3 consists of 15 residues. The CDR3 is CASSTSASRAGEQYF. The CDR3 DNA is TGTGCCAGCAGTACATCCGCTAGCCGGGCGGGCGAGCAGTACTTC.

This clone was counted once. The gene calls are TRBV5-1 and TRBJ2-7; D remains ambiguous. The CDR3 runs to 13 residues. From germline, CDR1 is SGHRS and CDR2 YFSETQ. Trimming removed 4 bases from V and 3 bases from J, with 11 bases in between. This CDR3 reads CASSIDTRYEQYF. The CDR3 bases are TGCGCCAGCAGCATTGACACCCGCTACGAGCAGTACTTC.

This clone was detected once. The rearrangement links TRBV9 to TRBJ2-1; weak D call: TRBD1 (5 bases). There are 16 residues in the CDR3. V was pared by 0 bases and J by 6 bases, with 16 bases between. Germline loops: CDR1 SGDLS, CDR2 YYNGEE. CDR3 coding DNA: TGTGCCAGCAGCGTAGAAGGGGTAGGATTCCGCAATGAGCAGTTCTTC. As protein: CASSVEGVGFRNEQFF.

J is TRBJ1-2 and V is TRBV7-2; D unclear. Germline V gene data show CDR1 as SGHTA and CDR2 as FQGNSA. The CDR3 length is 14 residues. V was cut by 1 base and J by 1 base, with 7 bases left in between. CDR3 DNA sequence: TGTGCCAGCAGCTTAGAGCGGGATAACTATGGCTACACCTTC. Amino acids: CASSLERDNYGYTF.

This clone was counted once. The rearrangement links TRBV4-1 to TRBJ1-4; D perhaps matches TRBD1 (5 bases). CDR3 size: 17 residues. V was cut by 0 bases and J by 10 bases, with 21 bases left in between. The germline V gene encodes CDR1 MGHRA and CDR2 YSYEKL. The CDR3 loop reads CASSQDSGGALVGKLFF. The CDR3 region has the DNA TGCGCCAGCAGCCAAGATTCGGGCGGGGCCCTGGTCGGAAAACTGTTTTTT.

The rearrangement joins TRBV3-1 (or the pseudogene TRBV3-2) to TRBJ2-1; 11 bases line up with TRBD1. V lost 4 bases to trimming and J lost 8 bases; unmatched junction nucleotides: 13. Germline V gene sequence: CDR1 LGHDT, CDR2 YNNKEL (reference sequence). This CDR3 has 17 amino acids. CDR3 residues: CASSPNPRTGGIDEQFF. The CDR3 nucleotides read TGTGCCAGCAGCCCTAACCCTAGGACAGGGGGCATAGATGAGCAGTTCTTC.

This clone appeared a few times. The chain combines TRBV21-1 with TRBJ2-7; the table assigns TRBD1, which was not confirmed against the DNA. TRBV21-1 is labeled a pseudogene. This CDR3 has 14 amino acids. DNA of the CDR3: TGTGCCAGCAGCAAAGCCCAGATCTCCTACGAGCAGTACTTC. Its translation: CASSKAQISYEQYF.

In its sample, this clone was seen a few times. The V call is TRBV14, the J call TRBJ2-2, with D perhaps matching TRBD2 (6 bases). Trimming took 3 bases from V and 1 from J, leaving 9 bases between them. The CDR3 runs to 15 residues. Germline V gene sequence: CDR1 SGHDN, CDR2 FVKESK. DNA for the CDR3: TGTGCCAGCAGCCAGGGACTTTTGAACACCGGGGAGCTGTTTTTT. Translation: CASSQGLLNTGELFF.

This chain joins TRBV5-8 and TRBJ1-4; unclear D gene. Looked up from germline, CDR1 is SGHTS and CDR2 is YDEGEE. CDR3 size: 15 residues. V shed 4 bases and J shed 8 bases, with 18 bases lying between them. CDR3 sequence: CASSLGRGVSEKLFF. The CDR3 nucleotides are TGTGCCAGCAGCCTCGGCCGGGGAGTTAGCGAAAAACTGTTTTTT. Using reference TRBV5-8 and TRBJ1-4 for the parts outside the CDR3, the full variable domain is EAGVTQSPTHLIKTRGQQATLRCSPISGHTSVYWYQQALGLGLQFLLWYDEGEERNRGNFPPRFSGRQFPNYSSELNVNALELEDSALYLCASSLGRGVSEKLFFGSGTQLSVL.

J is TRBJ2-7 and V is TRBV6-1; maybe TRBD2 (7 bases). Germline CDR1 and CDR2: MNHNS and SASEGT. V was shortened by 3 bases and J by 4 bases, with 13 bases between the two germline ends. The CDR3 sequence is 14 residues long. The CDR3 DNA follows: TGTGCCAGCAGTGAGCGGGAGAGGGGGTACGAGCAGTACTTC. As protein: CASSERERGYEQYF.

This clone was counted a few times. The chain couples TRBV5-6 to TRBJ1-2; D is unclear. The ends were cut back, 3 bases at V and 8 bases at J, with 17 bases in the middle. Germline V gives CDR1 SGHDT, CDR2 YYEEEE. There are 14 residues in the CDR3. The CDR3 sequence: CASSSTTRRGGYTF. The DNA of the CDR3 is TGTGCCAGCAGCTCGACTACCCGCCGCGGGGGCTACACCTTC.

The V gene is TRBV5-1, the J gene TRBJ2-7; D is possibly TRBD1 (7 bases). Trimming took 4 bases from V and 4 from J, leaving 18 bases between them. The CDR3 is made up of 15 amino acids. Germline V gene data show CDR1 as SGHRS and CDR2 as YFSETQ. The CDR3 loop is CASSLRQGGLYEQYF. As DNA, the CDR3 is TGCGCCAGCAGCCTCAGACAGGGAGGATTGTACGAGCAGTACTTC.

CDR3 amino acids: CSVEEGDRSANYGYTF. For the CDR3, the DNA is TGCAGCGTTGAGGAAGGCGACAGGTCCGCTAACTATGGCTACACCTTC. The rearrangement joins TRBV29-1 to TRBJ1-2; D perhaps matches TRBD1 (6 bases). Looked up from germline, CDR1 is SQVTM and CDR2 is ANQGSEA. V lost 3 bases, J lost 0 bases, and 17 bases lay in between. The CDR3 has 16 residues.

The chain is built from TRBV27 and TRBJ1-4; D unclear. Trimming left V 5 bases short and J 0 bases short, with 7 bases between. In germline, CDR1 is MNHEY, CDR2 SMNVEV (reference sequence). The CDR3 loop spans 14 amino acids. CDR3 loop: CASSARATNEKLFF. As DNA, the CDR3 is TGTGCCAGCAGTGCGAGGGCAACTAATGAAAAACTGTTTTTT.

V and J are TRBV5-1 and TRBJ1-1; no clear D gene. The CDR3 extends over 15 amino acids. The germline V and J ends were trimmed by 1 base and 4 bases, with 14 bases remaining between them. From germline, CDR1 is SGHRS and CDR2 YFSETQ. As DNA, the CDR3 is TGCGCCAGCAGCTTGAACGGGTTAGGTGCCACTGAAGCTTTCTTT. The encoded protein is CASSLNGLGATEAFF. Complete variable domain (other parts from reference TRBV5-1 and TRBJ1-1): KAGVTQTPRYLIKTRGQQVTLSCSPISGHRSVSWYQQTPGQGLQFLFEYFSETQRNKGNFPGRFSGRQFSNSRSEMNVSTLELGDSALYLCASSLNGLGATEAFFGQGTRLTVV.

The rearrangement links TRBV4-2 to TRBJ1-2; D gene ambiguous. The V gene lost 1 base and the J gene lost 4 bases, with 13 bases spanning the gap. This CDR3 is built from 15 residues. Looked up from germline, CDR1 is LGHNA and CDR2 is YNFKEQ. The CDR3 is CASSQGPEGSYGYTF. CDR3 bases: TGTGCCAGCAGCCAAGGGCCAGAGGGATCCTATGGCTACACCTTC.

J is TRBJ2-4 and V is TRBV5-4; D is ambiguous. The CDR3 is made up of 13 amino acids. Trimming took 3 bases from V and 0 from J, leaving 4 bases between them. Germline V gene lookup returns CDR1 SGHNT and CDR2 YYREEE (reference sequence). The CDR3: CASSSVAKNIQYF. CDR3 DNA sequence: TGTGCCAGCAGCTCGGTAGCCAAAAACATTCAGTACTTC.

The V gene is TRBV18, the J gene TRBJ1-5; D is uncertain. Trimming left V 3 bases short and J 7 bases short, with 10 bases between. The CDR3 covers 13 residues. Germline V lookup: CDR1 KGHSH, CDR2 LQKENI. Written as DNA, the CDR3 is TGTGCCAGCTCACCGGGCAAGGCGCAGCCCCAGCATTTT. Its protein product is CASSPGKAQPQHF.

The chain links TRBV15 to TRBJ2-7, with a possible D match to TRBD2 (6 bases). V was trimmed by 0 bases and J by 4 bases, leaving 10 bases between them. The V gene's germline CDR1 is LNHNV and CDR2 YYDKDF (reference sequence). The CDR3 is 14 residues long. For the CDR3, the DNA is TGTGCCACCAGCAGAGATCGTGGAGGGTACGAGCAGTACTTC. It codes for CATSRDRGGYEQYF.

The chain is built from TRBV4-3 and TRBJ2-3; D possibly corresponds to TRBD2 (6 bases). The germline V and J ends were trimmed by 2 bases and 6 bases, with 9 bases remaining between them. Germline CDR1 and CDR2: LGHNA and YSLEER. The CDR3 loop spans 13 amino acids. In DNA form, the CDR3 reads TGCGCCAGCAGCCAATTGAGCGGGGATACGCAGTATTTT. Translated, it gives CASSQLSGDTQYF.

This clone was recorded once. V gene TRBV7-2 combines with J gene TRBJ2-4; 7 bases match TRBD1. With 5 bases clipped from V and 9 bases from J, the junction kept 13 bases outside the gene matches. The CDR3 runs 15 residues. The germline V gene encodes CDR1 SGHTA and CDR2 FQGNSA. CDR3 sequence (DNA): TGTGCCAGCAGCGATCAGGGACAGTTGAGGAGCATTCAGTACTTC. This encodes CASSDQGQLRSIQYF.

V usage is TRBV19 and J usage is TRBJ1-2; 7 nucleotides match TRBD1. Germline lookup yields CDR1 LNHDA and CDR2 SQIVND (reference sequence). After removal of 6 bases from V and 0 bases from J, the junction contained 10 bases not matched to a gene. The CDR3 totals 16 residues. The CDR3 coding sequence is TGTGCCAGTAGGATTTCGACAGGGCCTTCTAACTATGGCTACACCTTC. Translating gives CASRISTGPSNYGYTF.

The chain uses TRBV2 and TRBJ2-1; D is unclear. Germline CDR1 reads SNHLY; CDR2 reads FYNNEI. Trimming pared 4 bases from V and 2 bases from J, leaving 9 bases between. The CDR3 sequence is 14 residues long. CDR3 sequence (DNA): TGTGCCAGCAGTGGTAGCCCGGCCTACAATGAGCAGTTCTTC. Translating gives CASSGSPAYNEQFF.